The 10 T cell receptor beta chains below all came from one sample that was sequenced in a study of T-cell reconstitution after alpha-beta-depleted transplantation in children. For TCRbeta, the library was prepared with unique molecular identifiers. TCRdb ran MiXCR on the PCR reads and lists one entry per CDR3 protein. This sample yields 40,000 to 60,000 distinct CDR3 sequences, of which approximately 9.2% are seen a single time; 25% to 30% belongs to the top ten. Sequenced here: PBMCs, mostly from graft donor cells, sampled 60 days after TCRalphabeta/CD19-depleted stem cell transplant. The receptor set was obtained from a male patient between 2 and 15 years old who had a stem cell transplant for chronic granulomatous disease, so the T cells may come from the graft donor.

The genes are TRBV30 and TRBJ1-2, with D unresolved. This CDR3 has 12 residues. Germline V lookup: CDR1 GTSNPN, CDR2 SVGIG (reference sequence). Trimming took 3 bases from V and 10 from J, leaving 15 bases between them. For the CDR3, the DNA is TGTGCCTGGAGCTCCCGGAGGGCCTACTACACCTTC. It is translated as CAWSSRRAYYTF.

This clonotype was observed many times. The rearrangement uses TRBV4-3 and TRBJ2-1, with TRBD1 as a possible D gene (6 bases). Germline values: CDR1 LGHNA, CDR2 YSLEER. V lost 4 bases and J lost 3, with 13 bases in between. This CDR3 is 15 amino acids long. CDR3 coding DNA: TGCGCCAGCAGCCTCGGGCCAGGGGACTACAATGAGCAGTTCTTC. Translated: CASSLGPGDYNEQFF.

Comment on this clonotype: Relative to the germline gene, one junction end is altered; a read error may explain this. The rearrangement uses TRBV6-2 or TRBV6-3 and TRBJ2-7, with D possibly being TRBD1 (6 bases). The CDR3 has 12 amino acids. Germline V lookup: CDR1 MNHEY, CDR2 SVGEGT. The CDR3 coding sequence is TGTCCCAGCAGCACAGGGCTCCACGAGCAGTACTTC. The encoded protein is CPSSTGLHEQYF.

This clonotype was counted many times. The gene calls are TRBV9 and TRBJ2-1; D remains ambiguous. V was cut by 0 bases and J by 0 bases, with 7 bases left in between. The CDR3 is 15 residues long. Germline V lookup: CDR1 SGDLS, CDR2 YYNGEE. CDR3 in DNA: TGTGCCAGCAGCGTAGAGCCTAGCTCCTACAATGAGCAGTTCTTC. Translation gives CASSVEPSSYNEQFF.

J is TRBJ2-1 and V is TRBV27; 7 positions agree with TRBD2. Germline assignment: CDR1 MNHEY and CDR2 SMNVEV (reference sequence). The CDR3 extends over 13 amino acids. Losses at the gene ends were 5 bases for V and 10 bases for J; bases not matched to a gene: 8. This CDR3 reads CASSPFWEGEQFF. For the CDR3, the DNA is TGTGCCAGCAGTCCTTTTTGGGAGGGGGAGCAGTTCTTC.

This clonotype was seen more than once but under ten times. The rearrangement uses TRBV20-1 and TRBJ2-3, with 8 bases lining up with TRBD1. Germline trimming cut 0 bases from V and 2 bases from J; bases unmatched to any gene: 13. This CDR3 contains 18 residues. CDR1 and CDR2 from the germline V gene are DFQATT and SNEGSKA (reference sequence). In DNA, the CDR3 is TGCAGTGCTAGAGATCACCGTAGGACAGGGAGCGCCACAGATACGCAGTATTTT. Translated: CSARDHRRTGSATDTQYF.

In regard to this clonotype: This may arise from a read error, as a much more abundant clone is one base away. This chain links TRBV7-9 with TRBJ1-1; no firm D call. The CDR3 runs to 16 residues. Per germline, CDR1 SEHNR and CDR2 FQNEAQ (reference sequence). V dropped 2 bases and J dropped 2 bases, with 15 bases sitting between them. CDR3 bases: TGTGCCAGCAGCTTAAACTTGGGTTACATAAACACTGAAGCTTTCTTT. This gives the protein CASSLNLGYINTEAFF.

This clonotype appeared a single time. This chain uses TRBV25-1 with TRBJ2-1; 11 bases fit TRBD2. The CDR3 has 16 amino acids. With V trimmed by 6 bases and J by 11 bases, 15 bases remained unmatched. Germline V gene lookup returns CDR1 MGHDK and CDR2 SYGVNS. The CDR3 spells CASSGGTVAGGAKQFF. CDR3 DNA sequence: TGTGCCAGCAGCGGGGGGACCGTAGCGGGAGGGGCAAAGCAGTTCTTC.

This clonotype came up many times. The rearrangement uses TRBV6-2 or TRBV6-3 and TRBJ1-5; TRBD1 is a possible D gene (6 bases). V was cut by 6 bases and J by 3 bases, with 12 bases left in between. This CDR3 contains 14 residues. The germline CDR1 and CDR2 sequences are MNHEY and SVGEGT. The CDR3 nucleotides read TGTGCCAGCAGCAGGGGACGTTCCAATCAGCCCCAGCATTTT. Its translation is CASSRGRSNQPQHF.

This clonotype came up many times. The chain combines TRBV5-4 with TRBJ1-3, with D hard to call. The ends were cut back, 0 bases at V and 2 bases at J, with 12 bases in the middle. The V gene's germline CDR1 is SGHNT and CDR2 YYREEE (reference sequence). The CDR3 runs to 16 residues. The CDR3 loop is CASSLGRGLAGNTIYF. The DNA of the CDR3 is TGTGCCAGCAGCTTGGGTAGAGGGTTAGCTGGAAACACCATATATTTT.